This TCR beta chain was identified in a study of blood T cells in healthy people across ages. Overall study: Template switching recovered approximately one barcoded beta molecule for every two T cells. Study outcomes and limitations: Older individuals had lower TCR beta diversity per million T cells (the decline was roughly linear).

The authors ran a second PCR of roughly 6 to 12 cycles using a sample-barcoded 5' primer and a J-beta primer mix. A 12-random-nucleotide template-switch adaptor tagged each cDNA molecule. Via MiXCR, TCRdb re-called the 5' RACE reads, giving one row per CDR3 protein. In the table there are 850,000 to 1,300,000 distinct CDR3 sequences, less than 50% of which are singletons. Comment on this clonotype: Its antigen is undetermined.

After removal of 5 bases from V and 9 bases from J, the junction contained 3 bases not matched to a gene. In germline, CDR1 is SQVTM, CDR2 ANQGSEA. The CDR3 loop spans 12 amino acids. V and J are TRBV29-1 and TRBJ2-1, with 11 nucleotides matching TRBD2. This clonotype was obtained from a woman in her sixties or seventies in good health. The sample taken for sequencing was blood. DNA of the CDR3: TGCAGCGTTACCCTAGCGGGAGGTGAGCAGTTCTTC. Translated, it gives CSVTLAGGEQFF.